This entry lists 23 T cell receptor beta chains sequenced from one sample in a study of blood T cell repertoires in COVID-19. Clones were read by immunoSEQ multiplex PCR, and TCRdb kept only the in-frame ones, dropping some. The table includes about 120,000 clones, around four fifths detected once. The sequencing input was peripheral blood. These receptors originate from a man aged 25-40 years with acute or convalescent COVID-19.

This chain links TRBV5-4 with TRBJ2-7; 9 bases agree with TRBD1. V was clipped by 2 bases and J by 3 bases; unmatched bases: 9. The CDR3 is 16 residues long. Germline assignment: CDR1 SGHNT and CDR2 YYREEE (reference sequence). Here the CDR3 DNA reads TGTGCCAGCAGCTTCGCTGTAGGGACAGGGTTCTACGAGCAGTACTTC. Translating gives CASSFAVGTGFYEQYF.

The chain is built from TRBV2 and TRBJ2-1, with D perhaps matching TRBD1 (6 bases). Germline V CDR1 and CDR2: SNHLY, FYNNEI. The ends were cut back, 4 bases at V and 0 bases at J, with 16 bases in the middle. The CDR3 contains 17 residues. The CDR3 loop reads CASSGDRGTFSYNEQFF. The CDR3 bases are TGTGCCAGCAGTGGTGACCGAGGGACATTCTCCTACAATGAGCAGTTCTTC.

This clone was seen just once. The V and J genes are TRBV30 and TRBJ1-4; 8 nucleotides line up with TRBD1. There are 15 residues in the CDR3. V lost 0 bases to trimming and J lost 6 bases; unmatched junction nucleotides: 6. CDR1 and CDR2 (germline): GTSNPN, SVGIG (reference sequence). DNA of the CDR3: TGTGCCTGGAGTGTACTGGACAGGGAACATGAAAAACTGTTTTTT. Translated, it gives CAWSVLDREHEKLFF.

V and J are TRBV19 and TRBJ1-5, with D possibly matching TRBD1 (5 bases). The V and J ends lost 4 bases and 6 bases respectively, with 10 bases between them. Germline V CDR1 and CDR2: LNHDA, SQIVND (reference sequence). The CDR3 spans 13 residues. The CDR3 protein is CASSTGPGQPQHF. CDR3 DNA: TGTGCCAGTAGTACAGGGCCAGGTCAGCCCCAGCATTTT.

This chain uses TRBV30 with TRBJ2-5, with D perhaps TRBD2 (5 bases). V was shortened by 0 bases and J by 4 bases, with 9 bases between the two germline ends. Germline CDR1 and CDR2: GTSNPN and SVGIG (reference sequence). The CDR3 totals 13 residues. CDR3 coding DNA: TGTGCCTGGAGTGTCAACCGGGGAGAGACCCAGTACTTC. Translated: CAWSVNRGETQYF.

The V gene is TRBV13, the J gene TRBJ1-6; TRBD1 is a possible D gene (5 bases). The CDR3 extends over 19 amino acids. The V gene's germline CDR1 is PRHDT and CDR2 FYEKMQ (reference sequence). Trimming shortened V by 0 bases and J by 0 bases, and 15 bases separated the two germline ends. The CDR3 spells CASSLGPRTKSSYNSPLHF. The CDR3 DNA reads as TGTGCCAGCAGCTTAGGCCCCCGGACAAAGAGCTCCTATAATTCACCCCTCCACTTT.

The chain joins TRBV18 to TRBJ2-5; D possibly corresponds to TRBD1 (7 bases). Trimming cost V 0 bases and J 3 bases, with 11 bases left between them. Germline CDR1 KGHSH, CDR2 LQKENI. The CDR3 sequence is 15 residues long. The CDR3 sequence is CASSPPGRGEETQYF. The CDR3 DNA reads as TGTGCCAGCTCACCACCGGGCAGGGGGGAAGAGACCCAGTACTTC.

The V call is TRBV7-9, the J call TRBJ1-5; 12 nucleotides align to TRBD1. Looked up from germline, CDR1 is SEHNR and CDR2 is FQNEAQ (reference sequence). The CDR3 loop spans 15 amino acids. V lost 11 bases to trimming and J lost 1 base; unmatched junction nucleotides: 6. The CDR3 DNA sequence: TGTGCCGTGGGACAGGGGGCTGGGAGCAATCAGCCCCAGCATTTT. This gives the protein CAVGQGAGSNQPQHF.

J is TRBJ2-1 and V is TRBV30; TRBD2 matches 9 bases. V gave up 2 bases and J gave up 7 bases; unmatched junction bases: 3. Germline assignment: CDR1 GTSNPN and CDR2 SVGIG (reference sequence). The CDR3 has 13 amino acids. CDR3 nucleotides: TGTGCCTGGAGTTTAGCGGGAGTAAATGAGCAGTTCTTC. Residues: CAWSLAGVNEQFF.

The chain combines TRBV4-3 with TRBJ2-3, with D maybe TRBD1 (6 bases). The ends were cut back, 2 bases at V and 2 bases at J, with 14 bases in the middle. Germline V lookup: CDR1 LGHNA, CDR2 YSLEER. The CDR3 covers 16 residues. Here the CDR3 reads CASSQQLRDNTDTQYF. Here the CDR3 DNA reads TGCGCCAGCAGCCAACAATTACGGGACAACACAGATACGCAGTATTTT.

CDR3: CASSLVWDRQKETQYF. The CDR3, as DNA: TGTGCCAGCAGTTTAGTGTGGGACAGGCAAAAAGAGACCCAGTACTTC. This chain joins TRBV27 and TRBJ2-5; 8 bases agree with TRBD1. V was clipped by 2 bases and J by 3 bases; unmatched bases: 8. This CDR3 has 16 amino acids. Germline values: CDR1 MNHEY, CDR2 SMNVEV (reference sequence).

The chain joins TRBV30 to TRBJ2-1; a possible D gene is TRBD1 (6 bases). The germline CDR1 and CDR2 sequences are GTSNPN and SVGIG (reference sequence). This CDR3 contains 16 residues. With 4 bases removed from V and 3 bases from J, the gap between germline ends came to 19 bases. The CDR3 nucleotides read TGTGCCTGGACCTTAGAGAGGACAGAATTCTACAATGAGCAGTTCTTC. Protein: CAWTLERTEFYNEQFF.

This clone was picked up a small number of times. The CDR3 spells CASRSYRKETQYF. CDR3 sequence (DNA): TGTGCCAGCAGATCCTACAGGAAAGAGACCCAGTACTTC. The rearrangement links TRBV6-5 to TRBJ2-5; tentatively, D is TRBD1 (5 bases). Germline V gene lookup returns CDR1 MNHEY and CDR2 SVGAGI. The CDR3 spans 13 residues. V gave up 6 bases and J gave up 3 bases, with 11 bases separating them.

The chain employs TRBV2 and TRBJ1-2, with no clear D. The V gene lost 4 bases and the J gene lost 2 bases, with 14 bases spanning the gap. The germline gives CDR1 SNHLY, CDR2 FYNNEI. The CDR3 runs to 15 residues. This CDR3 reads CASSVAHSPNYGYTF. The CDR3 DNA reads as TGTGCCAGCAGTGTGGCACATTCACCCAACTATGGCTACACCTTC. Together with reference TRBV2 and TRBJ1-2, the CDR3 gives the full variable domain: EPEVTQTPSHQVTQMGQEVILRCVPISNHLYFYWYRQILGQKVEFLVSFYNNEISEKSEIFDDQFSVERPDGSNFTLKIRSTKLEDSAMYFCASSVAHSPNYGYTFGSGTRLTVV.

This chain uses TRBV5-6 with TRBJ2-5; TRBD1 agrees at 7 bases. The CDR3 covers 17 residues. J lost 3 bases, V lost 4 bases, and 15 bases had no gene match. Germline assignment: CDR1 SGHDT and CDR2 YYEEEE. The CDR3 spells CASSTFHRGRPEETQYF. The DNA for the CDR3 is TGTGCCAGCAGCACATTTCACAGGGGTAGACCCGAAGAGACCCAGTACTTC.

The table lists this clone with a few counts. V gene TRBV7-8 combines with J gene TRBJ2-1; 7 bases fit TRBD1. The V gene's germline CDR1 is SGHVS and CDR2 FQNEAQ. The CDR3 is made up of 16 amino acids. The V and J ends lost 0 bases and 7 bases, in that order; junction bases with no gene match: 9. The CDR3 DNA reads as TGTGCCAGCAGCTTAGCTCTTGGCCAGGGGGAGAATGAGCAGTTCTTC. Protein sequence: CASSLALGQGENEQFF.

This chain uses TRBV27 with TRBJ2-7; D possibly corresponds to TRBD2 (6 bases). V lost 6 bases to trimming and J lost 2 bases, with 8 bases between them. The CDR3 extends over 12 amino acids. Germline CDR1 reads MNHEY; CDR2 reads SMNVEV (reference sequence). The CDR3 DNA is TGTGCCAGCAGCGGGACTCCCTACGAGCAGTACTTC. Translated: CASSGTPYEQYF.

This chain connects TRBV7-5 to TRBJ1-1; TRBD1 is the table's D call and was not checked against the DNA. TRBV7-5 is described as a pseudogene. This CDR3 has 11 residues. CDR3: CARSLRLGQPF. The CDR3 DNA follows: TGTGCCAGAAGCTTAAGGTTGGGACAGCCTTTT.

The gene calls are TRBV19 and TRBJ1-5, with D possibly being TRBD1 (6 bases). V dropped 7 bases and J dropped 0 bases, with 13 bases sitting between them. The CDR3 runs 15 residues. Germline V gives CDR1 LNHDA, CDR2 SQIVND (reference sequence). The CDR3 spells CASTQGLHSNQPQHF. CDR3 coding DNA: TGTGCCAGTACCCAGGGGCTCCATAGCAATCAGCCCCAGCATTTT.

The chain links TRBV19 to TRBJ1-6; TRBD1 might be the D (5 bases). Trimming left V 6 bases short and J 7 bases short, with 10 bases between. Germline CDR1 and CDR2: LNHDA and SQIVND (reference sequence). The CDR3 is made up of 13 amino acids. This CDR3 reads CASSGGPNSPLHF. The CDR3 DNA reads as TGTGCCAGTAGCGGGGGTCCGAATTCACCCCTCCACTTT.

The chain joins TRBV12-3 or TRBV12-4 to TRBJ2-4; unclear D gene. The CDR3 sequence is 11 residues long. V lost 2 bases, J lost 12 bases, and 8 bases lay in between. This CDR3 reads CASSLRGTQYF. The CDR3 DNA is TGTGCCAGCAGTTTAAGAGGCACTCAGTACTTC.

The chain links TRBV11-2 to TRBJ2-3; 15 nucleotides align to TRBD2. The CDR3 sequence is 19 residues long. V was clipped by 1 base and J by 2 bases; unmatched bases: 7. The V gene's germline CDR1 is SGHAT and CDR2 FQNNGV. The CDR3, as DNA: TGTGCCAGCAGCTTAGGAGGGACTAGCGGGGGGTCGAACACAGATACGCAGTATTTT. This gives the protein CASSLGGTSGGSNTDTQYF.

The CDR3 coding sequence is TGTGCCAGTAGTATAGGGACAGGGCCCTACGAGCAGTACTTC. It codes for CASSIGTGPYEQYF. The chain recombines TRBV19 with TRBJ2-7; 8 positions agree with TRBD1. CDR3 length: 14 amino acids. Germline-derived CDR1 and CDR2 are LNHDA and SQIVND (reference sequence). V shed 1 base and J 2 bases; nucleotides not matched to a gene: 1.